Below are 31 T cell receptor beta chains sequenced from a single sample in a study of metastatic and nonmetastatic thyroid tumors. TCRdb reanalyzed the PCR reads via MiXCR. The sample records 20,000 to 25,000 clones, 18% being singletons. Patients had received no treatment of any kind before thyroid surgery. Sequencing was performed on adjacent normal tissue. The receptors stem from a male donor with papillary thyroid cancer or a benign thyroid nodule (not recorded which). Some clones in this sample may be carry-over from other donors' samples.

This clone was observed many times. The rearrangement links TRBV20-1 to TRBJ2-1, with 7 bases lining up with TRBD2. With V trimmed by 0 bases and J by 12 bases, 11 bases remained unmatched. Germline-derived CDR1 and CDR2 are DFQATT and SNEGSKA (reference sequence). The CDR3 runs to 14 residues. The CDR3: CSARDRTRGRGQFF. The CDR3, as DNA: TGCAGTGCTAGAGATAGGACTAGGGGCCGGGGGCAGTTCTTC.

This clone occurred a few times. This may stem from a read error, because a much larger clone lies one nucleotide away. The chain couples TRBV13 to TRBJ2-7; maybe TRBD1 (5 bases). Per germline, CDR1 PRHDT and CDR2 FYEKMQ (reference sequence). This CDR3 is 13 amino acids long. CDR3 region: CAGSSSPGSEQYF. CDR3 nucleotides: TGTGCCGGCAGCTCTTCCCCAGGGTCCGAGCAGTACTTC.

V and J are TRBV6-2 or TRBV6-3 and TRBJ2-1; a weak D match, TRBD1 (5 bases). The ends were cut back, 5 bases at V and 3 bases at J, with 29 bases in the middle. Germline CDR1 is MNHEY and CDR2 is SVGEGT. CDR3 length: 20 amino acids. This CDR3 reads CASSPDHKDTLWTYYNEQFF. In DNA, the CDR3 is TGTGCCAGCAGTCCGGACCACAAGGACACACTTTGGACGTACTACAATGAGCAGTTCTTC.

This clone is termed medium-sized. The same CDR3 is also encoded by other DNA sequences in this sample. The chain has TRBV10-1 and TRBJ2-1, with 7 bases identical to TRBD2. Germline trimming cut 4 bases from V and 8 bases from J; bases unmatched to any gene: 8. The CDR3 length is 14 residues. Germline lookup yields CDR1 WNHNN and CDR2 SYGVQD (reference sequence). The CDR3 DNA reads as TGCGCCAGCAGTGGGGGATGGGGGGGGGATGAGCAGTTCTTC. Protein: CASSGGWGGDEQFF.

This clone was observed many times. Here the CDR3 reads CASRLQGQPNEKLFF. For the CDR3, the DNA is TGTGCCAGCAGGCTACAGGGGCAGCCTAATGAAAAACTGTTTTTT. The chain is built from TRBV2 and TRBJ1-4; 7 nucleotides agree with TRBD1. In germline, CDR1 is SNHLY, CDR2 FYNNEI. J gave up 3 bases and V 6 bases, and 7 bases lay outside the gene matches. The CDR3 has 15 amino acids.

This clone was seen at least ten times. The chain carries TRBV6-5 and TRBJ1-5; 8 positions agree with TRBD1. Germline V gene sequence: CDR1 MNHEY, CDR2 SVGAGI. The CDR3 loop spans 18 amino acids. V lost 2 bases and J lost 1; bases outside the gene matches: 10. For the CDR3, the DNA is TGTGCCAGCAGTTACCCCCCCGGACAGGGCATAAGCAATCAGCCCCAGCATTTT. It specifies CASSYPPGQGISNQPQHF.

This clone came up many times. The rearrangement links TRBV5-8 to TRBJ2-3; D is ambiguous. Germline values: CDR1 SGHTS, CDR2 YDEGEE. Between the trimmed V and J ends, which lost 5 bases and 2 bases, there was a span of 15 bases. CDR3 length: 15 residues. The CDR3 region has the DNA TGTGCCAGCAGTGCCCCCACCTTTTACACAGATACGCAGTATTTT. It yields the protein CASSAPTFYTDTQYF.

This clone qualifies as medium-sized. The genes are TRBV6-1 and TRBJ2-7; 7 bases are a match to TRBD1. The CDR3 covers 15 residues. Germline V gene sequence: CDR1 MNHNS, CDR2 SASEGT. Unmatched junction bases numbered 7, after V lost 5 bases and J lost 0 bases. CDR3 loop: CASSSGTVTSYEQYF. CDR3 bases: TGTGCCAGCAGTTCCGGGACAGTTACCTCCTACGAGCAGTACTTC.

In its sample, this clone was seen many times. The rearrangement links TRBV10-3 to TRBJ2-5; 11 bases are a match to TRBD2. From germline, CDR1 is ENHRY and CDR2 SYGVKD. With 0 bases clipped from V and 2 bases from J, the junction kept 5 bases outside the gene matches. The CDR3 covers 17 residues. The CDR3 bases are TGTGCCATCAGTGAGTCGGTCAGACTAGCGGGACAAGAGACCCAGTACTTC. This encodes CAISESVRLAGQETQYF.

A note on this clone: A single base separates this from a much larger clone, so it may be a read error. This sample includes further DNA sequences coding for the same CDR3. CDR3 in amino acids: CASSFGANTGELFF. The CDR3 nucleotides are TGTGCCAGTAGTTTTGGCGCGAACACCGGGGAGCTGTTCTTT. This chain uses TRBV19 with TRBJ2-2, with a tentative D call TRBD2 (5 bases). The CDR3 spans 14 residues. The germline gives CDR1 LNHDA, CDR2 SQIVND (reference sequence).

This clone appeared many times. An end of the junction differs from the germline gene, which may be a read error. Different DNA sequences within this sample yield the same CDR3. The chain uses TRBV10-3 and TRBJ2-2, with 9 positions matching TRBD2. The CDR3 is made up of 17 amino acids. CDR1 is ENHRY, CDR2 SYGVKD, per germline. The CDR3 loop reads CAISGVAGVGNSGELFF. The CDR3 nucleotides read TGTGCCATCAGTGGGGTAGCGGGAGTCGGGAACTCCGGGGAGCTGTTTTTT.

This clone was counted many times. The chain employs TRBV5-6 and TRBJ2-3; 7 positions match TRBD2. The CDR3 spans 14 residues. J gave up 2 bases and V 3 bases, and 3 bases lay outside the gene matches. Per germline, CDR1 SGHDT and CDR2 YYEEEE. The chain's CDR3 is CASSWDYHTDTQYF. The CDR3 coding sequence is TGTGCCAGCAGCTGGGACTACCACACAGATACGCAGTATTTT.

The sample holds a few counts of this clone. The chain joins TRBV6-4 to TRBJ1-5; D unclear. Trimming took off 7 bases at V and 2 bases at J, with 15 bases between the two ends. Germline CDR1 is MRHNA and CDR2 is SNTAGT. This CDR3 spans 15 amino acids. CDR3 coding DNA: TGTGCCAGCATTGAATCTCCAACGGGCAATCAGCCCCAGCATTTT. Translated: CASIESPTGNQPQHF.

There are many counts of this clone. CDR3 loop: CASSLGGRSRETQYF. The CDR3 DNA reads TGTGCCAGCAGCTTGGGTGGACGGAGCCGAGAGACCCAGTACTTC. J is TRBJ2-5 and V is TRBV5-5; D is uncertain. Germline V gene sequence: CDR1 SGHKS, CDR2 YYEKEE (reference sequence). The ends were cut back, 0 bases at V and 4 bases at J, with 13 bases in the middle. The CDR3 consists of 15 residues.

On this clone: A read error may account for a junction end that differs from germline. V and J are TRBV20-1 and TRBJ2-1; 12 nucleotides match TRBD2. The germline gives CDR1 DFQATT, CDR2 SNEGSKA (reference sequence). This CDR3 comprises 17 residues. The CDR3 DNA sequence: TGCAGTACTAGCGGGGGGCTGACTGGAATCTGTATCGATGGGCAGTTCTTC. This sequence encodes CSTSGGLTGICIDGQFF.

The chain is built from TRBV5-8 and TRBJ1-4, with D hard to call. The V gene's germline CDR1 is SGHTS and CDR2 YDEGEE. V lost 4 bases and J 14 bases, leaving 18 bases between the germline ends. This CDR3 is 13 amino acids long. CDR3 loop: CASSRGRLDNLFF. Here the CDR3 DNA reads TGTGCCAGCAGCCGTGGACGGCTTGACAATCTGTTTTTT.

This clone was recorded at least ten times. The rearrangement links TRBV20-1 to TRBJ1-2, with D hard to call. Trimming stripped 3 bases from V and 3 bases from J, with 17 bases between. The CDR3 runs to 15 residues. From germline, CDR1 is DFQATT and CDR2 SNEGSKA (reference sequence). The CDR3 nucleotides are TGCAGTGCTAGGAGTGTCGGGGTTGGAGACTATGGCTACACCTTC. Residues: CSARSVGVGDYGYTF.

This clone is medium-sized in the sample. This chain links TRBV19 with TRBJ2-1, with 14 bases that match TRBD2. V gave up 3 bases and J gave up 7 bases; unmatched junction bases: 2. The CDR3 loop spans 15 amino acids. Germline lookup yields CDR1 LNHDA and CDR2 SQIVND (reference sequence). CDR3 in DNA: TGTGCCAGTAGTATCGGACTAGCGGGAGGAAATGAGCAGTTCTTC. Translating gives CASSIGLAGGNEQFF. Drawing the rest from reference TRBV19 and TRBJ2-1, the complete variable domain is DGGITQSPKYLFRKEGQNVTLSCEQNLNHDAMYWYRQDPGQGLRLIYYSQIVNDFQKGDIAEGYSVSREKKESFPLTVTSAQKNPTAFYLCASSIGLAGGNEQFFGPGTRLTVL.

The sample holds many counts of this clone. The rearrangement uses TRBV7-6 and TRBJ1-1; 8 nucleotides line up with TRBD1. Germline-derived CDR1 and CDR2 are SGHVS and FNYEAQ. V gave up 5 bases and J gave up 6 bases; unmatched junction bases: 17. CDR3 length: 17 amino acids. This CDR3 reads CASSPWEWTGTGAEAFF. CDR3 DNA: TGTGCCAGCAGCCCATGGGAGTGGACAGGGACGGGCGCTGAAGCTTTCTTT. Based on the CDR3 plus reference TRBV7-6 and TRBJ1-1, the full variable domain is GAGVSQSPRYKVTKRGQDVALRCDPISGHVSLYWYRQALGQGPEFLTYFNYEAQQDKSGLPNDRFSAERPEGSISTLTIQRTEQRDSAMYRCASSPWEWTGTGAEAFFGQGTRLTVV.

This clone was recorded many times. CDR3 sequence reads: CARNRQGADNEQFF. CDR3 DNA: TGCGCCCGCAACCGACAGGGGGCCGACAATGAGCAGTTCTTC. V gene TRBV5-1 combines with J gene TRBJ2-1; TRBD1 matches 10 bases. V shed 10 bases and J 5 bases; nucleotides not matched to a gene: 9. The CDR3 consists of 14 residues. Per germline, CDR1 SGHRS and CDR2 YFSETQ.

This clone ranks as medium-sized. The chain is built from TRBV6-1 and TRBJ1-1; D is uncertain. Germline V gives CDR1 MNHNS, CDR2 SASEGT. The CDR3 spans 13 residues. V gave up 8 bases and J gave up 0 bases, with 10 bases separating them. In nucleotides, the CDR3 is TGTGCCAGCCGGCGGGTTATGAACACTGAAGCTTTCTTT. Encoded protein: CASRRVMNTEAFF.

The chain carries TRBV6-1 and TRBJ1-2; a possible D gene is TRBD1 (5 bases). The CDR3 sequence is 14 residues long. Germline assignment: CDR1 MNHNS and CDR2 SASEGT. The V end was cut by 4 bases, the J end by 5 bases, with 14 bases between. CDR3 residues: CASSGGVLPYGYTF. The CDR3 coding sequence is TGTGCCAGCAGTGGGGGGGTGCTCCCATATGGCTACACCTTC.

A few counts support this clone. The chain joins TRBV20-1 to TRBJ1-1, with 7 nucleotides matching TRBD1. Germline trimming cut 3 bases from V and 10 bases from J; bases unmatched to any gene: 11. CDR3 size: 13 residues. In germline, CDR1 is DFQATT, CDR2 SNEGSKA (reference sequence). CDR3 sequence (DNA): TGCAGTGCTAGGCAACCTAGGGAGGGGGCAGCTTTCTTT. It codes for CSARQPREGAAFF.

This clone was seen a few times. The genes are TRBV4-1 and TRBJ2-7, with 8 bases fitting TRBD1. J gave up 6 bases and V 2 bases, and 3 bases lay outside the gene matches. The CDR3 is 13 residues long. From germline, CDR1 is MGHRA and CDR2 YSYEKL. The CDR3 bases are TGCGCCAGCAGCCAAAGACAGGGGCTCGAGCAGTACTTC. This gives the protein CASSQRQGLEQYF.

This clone was seen at least ten times. This chain uses TRBV7-9 with TRBJ2-6; D remains unclear. The germline gives CDR1 SEHNR, CDR2 FQNEAQ (reference sequence). The CDR3 is 13 amino acids. V was cut by 2 bases and J by 2 bases, with 1 base left in between. CDR3 protein: CASSLPGANVLTF. CDR3 in DNA: TGTGCCAGCAGCTTACCTGGGGCCAACGTCCTGACTTTC.

This clone is medium-sized by share. The chain couples TRBV27 to TRBJ2-6, with D perhaps matching TRBD1 (6 bases). CDR3 length equals 17 residues. Germline CDR1 reads MNHEY; CDR2 reads SMNVEV (reference sequence). V was trimmed by 5 bases and J by 4 bases, leaving 18 bases between them. Here the CDR3 reads CASSVQGRSAGANVLTF. CDR3 DNA: TGTGCCAGCAGTGTACAGGGTCGTTCGGCAGGGGCCAACGTCCTGACTTTC. Filled out from reference TRBV27 and TRBJ2-6, the complete variable domain reads EAQVTQNPRYLITVTGKKLTVTCSQNMNHEYMSWYRQDPGLGLRQIYYSMNVEVTDKGDVPEGYKVSRKEKRNFPLILESPSPNQTSLYFCASSVQGRSAGANVLTFGAGSRLTVL.

The chain recombines TRBV30 with TRBJ1-4, with unresolved D. The V gene's germline CDR1 is GTSNPN and CDR2 SVGIG (reference sequence). CDR3 length equals 13 residues. The germline V and J ends were trimmed by 4 bases and 10 bases, with 16 bases remaining between them. The CDR3 sequence: CAWTGMRATKLFF. The DNA for the CDR3 is TGTGCCTGGACAGGCATGCGAGCTACAAAACTGTTTTTT. Full variable domain (remainder filled in from reference TRBV30 and TRBJ1-4): SQTIHQWPATLVQPVGSPLSLECTVEGTSNPNLYWYRQAAGRGLQLLFYSVGIGQISSEVPQNLSASRPQDRQFILSSKKLLLSDSGFYLCAWTGMRATKLFFGSGTQLSVL.

Many counts were recorded for this clone. The CDR3 DNA reads TGTGCCAGCAGCTTTTTGGCTAAGAACACTGAAGCTTTCTTT. It specifies CASSFLAKNTEAFF. This chain joins TRBV5-6 and TRBJ1-1; D remains unclear. Germline lookup yields CDR1 SGHDT and CDR2 YYEEEE. Trimming shortened V by 2 bases and J by 1 base, and 9 bases separated the two germline ends. This CDR3 has 14 residues.

This clone was recorded at least ten times. A clone one base away is much larger, so this may be a read error. The J gene is TRBJ2-5, the V gene TRBV6-2 or TRBV6-3; D not resolved. The CDR3 has 14 residues. Germline V gene sequence: CDR1 MNHEY, CDR2 SVGEGT. DNA for the CDR3: TGTGCTAGCATGAGACCGGCGATAGGAGAGACCCAGTACTTC. It yields the protein CASMRPAIGETQYF.

This clone occurred many times. This chain links TRBV11-2 with TRBJ2-5; TRBD2 is a possible D gene (5 bases). Between the trimmed V and J ends, which lost 4 bases and 2 bases, there was a span of 17 bases. This CDR3 is 16 amino acids long. Looked up from germline, CDR1 is SGHAT and CDR2 is FQNNGV. The CDR3 coding sequence is TGTGCCAGCAGCTCCGGGGTTGGGCAGCTACAAGAGACCCAGTACTTC. It is translated as CASSSGVGQLQETQYF.

This clone was recorded many times. V usage is TRBV10-2 and J usage is TRBJ2-1; 14 nucleotides line up with TRBD2. Germline CDR1 reads WSHSY; CDR2 reads SAAADI. The CDR3 is 20 residues long. V lost 4 bases and J lost 0; bases outside the gene matches: 11. The CDR3 region is CASSVFRTSGRTSSYNEQFF. In DNA, the CDR3 is TGCGCCAGCAGTGTCTTTCGGACTAGCGGGAGGACGAGCTCCTACAATGAGCAGTTCTTC.